The present entry profiles one T cell receptor (beta chain) with its context. This entry is derived from a study of T cell responses to AZD1222 COVID-19 vaccine. CDR1 and CDR2 (germline): MNHEY, SVGAGI. V dropped 5 bases and J dropped 4 bases, with 11 bases sitting between them. CDR3 length: 13 amino acids. Some clones are missing from TCRdb's copy, which holds only in-frame ones; the method was immunoSEQ multiplex PCR. The sample includes 150,000 to 180,000 clones, 85% to 90% of them seen just once. Source: peripheral blood, taken on day 0 of MenACWY control vaccination. V usage is TRBV6-5 and J usage is TRBJ1-2; D is unclear. This TCR was recovered from an adult in good health. CDR3 sequence: CASSIHDGYGYTF. The CDR3 DNA reads as TGTGCCAGCAGTATCCACGACGGCTATGGCTACACCTTC.